Below are 16 T cell receptor beta chains sequenced from a single sample in a study of long-term antiretroviral therapy in people with HIV. Researchers ran immunoSEQ v3.0 at survey level. The protocol was immunoSEQ multiplex PCR, while the TCRdb copy is restricted to in-frame clones and leaves out a portion. The data hold approximately 22,000 clones, with 65% to 90% observed a single time. Sample: unsorted PBMCs, taken 0.1 years before starting antiretroviral therapy. These receptors came from a young man with HIV.

This rearrangement joins TRBV30 to TRBJ2-7; TRBD2 matches 7 bases. V lost 0 bases and J lost 6; bases outside the gene matches: 8. The CDR3 covers 14 residues. CDR1 GTSNPN and CDR2 SVGIG come from the germline V gene (reference sequence). CDR3 sequence reads: CAWSVLAGEAEQYF. In nucleotides, the CDR3 is TGTGCCTGGAGTGTACTGGCGGGAGAGGCCGAGCAGTACTTC.

CDR3 bases: TGTGCCAGTAGTATAGAACCGGTGACAGCGAGCGGTACCGGGGAGCTGTTTTTT. Translated: CASSIEPVTASGTGELFF. The chain recombines TRBV19 with TRBJ2-2; D is possibly TRBD1 or TRBD2 (5 bases each). This CDR3 has 18 amino acids. The germline V gene encodes CDR1 LNHDA and CDR2 SQIVND (reference sequence). Trimming stripped 0 bases from V and 5 bases from J, with 19 bases between.

The V and J genes are TRBV6-5 and TRBJ2-3, with D hard to call. The germline V gene has CDR1 MNHEY and CDR2 SVGAGI. The ends were cut back, 6 bases at V and 0 bases at J, with 13 bases in the middle. The CDR3 totals 15 residues. The CDR3 protein is CASSSGRWSTDTQYF. The CDR3 DNA is TGTGCCAGCAGCTCCGGAAGGTGGAGCACAGATACGCAGTATTTT.

V gene TRBV4-1 combines with J gene TRBJ1-6; D perhaps matches TRBD1 (5 bases). CDR1 and CDR2 (germline): MGHRA, YSYEKL. The V and J ends lost 2 bases and 7 bases respectively, with 27 bases between them. The CDR3 runs 20 residues. CDR3 DNA sequence: TGCGCCAGCAGCCAAATATTACTCCCACAGGCAAGTGGGTTAAATTCACCCCTCCACTTT. Translating it yields CASSQILLPQASGLNSPLHF.

The chain couples TRBV10-1 to TRBJ1-1; unclear D gene. V shed 0 bases and J shed 1 base, with 9 bases lying between them. The length of the CDR3 is 15 residues. The germline gives CDR1 WNHNN, CDR2 SYGVQD (reference sequence). DNA for the CDR3: TGCGCCAGCAGTGAGTCTAGGACGGCGAACACTGAAGCTTTCTTT. This gives the protein CASSESRTANTEAFF.

This chain joins TRBV4-1 and TRBJ1-1; 10 nucleotides match TRBD1. V trimming: 5 bases; J trimming: 0 bases; junction bases outside the gene matches: 3. From germline, CDR1 is MGHRA and CDR2 YSYEKL. The CDR3 is made up of 15 amino acids. The CDR3 reads CASSWDRGMNTEAFF. In DNA form, the CDR3 reads TGCGCCAGCAGCTGGGACAGGGGTATGAACACTGAAGCTTTCTTT.

The chain couples TRBV5-8 to TRBJ1-2, with 8 bases identical to TRBD1. The ends lost 0 bases at V and 4 bases at J; junction bases unmatched: 5. There are 15 residues in the CDR3. CDR1 and CDR2 (germline): SGHTS, YDEGEE. This CDR3 is CASSLGYRGAYGYTF. The CDR3 bases are TGTGCCAGCAGCTTGGGATACAGGGGGGCCTATGGCTACACCTTC.

By share of the sample, this clone is medium-sized (0.01 to 0.1%). V and J are TRBV5-4 and TRBJ2-2; D remains ambiguous. Trimming pared 6 bases from V and 5 bases from J, leaving 14 bases between. The germline CDR1 and CDR2 sequences are SGHNT and YYREEE (reference sequence). The CDR3 is 14 residues long. In nucleotides, the CDR3 is TGTGCCAGCACCAACCCCTCCGGGACCGGGGAGCTGTTTTTT. Encoded protein: CASTNPSGTGELFF.

The chain combines TRBV9 with TRBJ2-1, with a weak D call TRBD1 (5 bases). The V gene lost 3 bases and the J gene lost 9 bases, with 16 bases spanning the gap. This CDR3 has 14 amino acids. Germline V gene lookup returns CDR1 SGDLS and CDR2 YYNGEE. The CDR3 sequence is CASSERPGLAEQFF. CDR3 DNA sequence: TGTGCCAGCAGCGAGAGACCAGGGCTGGCTGAGCAGTTCTTC.

V is TRBV5-6 and J is TRBJ1-2; 10 bases fit TRBD1. V shed 5 bases, J shed 5 bases, and the junction held 6 bases outside the gene matches. Germline CDR1 is SGHDT and CDR2 is YYEEEE. CDR3 size: 14 residues. The CDR3 spells CASRDGGQGYGYTF. CDR3 sequence (DNA): TGTGCCAGCAGGGATGGGGGACAGGGGTATGGCTACACCTTC.

The V and J genes are TRBV7-2 and TRBJ2-1, with 8 positions matching TRBD1. The CDR3 is made up of 16 amino acids. V was pared by 7 bases and J by 7 bases, with 15 bases of the junction left unmatched. Germline CDR1 is SGHTA and CDR2 is FQGNSA. The CDR3 protein is CASTIIGQGARNEQFF. The CDR3 DNA sequence: TGTGCCAGCACTATAATAGGGCAGGGGGCGAGGAATGAGCAGTTCTTC.

The chain is built from TRBV21-1 and TRBJ1-2; TRBD1 reflects the table's D call only, with no check against the DNA. TRBV21-1 is deemed a pseudogene. The CDR3 totals 13 residues. In DNA form, the CDR3 reads TGTGCCAGCAGCAAAGGGACAGGGTGCGGCTACACCTTC. Translating gives CASSKGTGCGYTF.

V usage is TRBV7-9 and J usage is TRBJ2-7; D remains ambiguous. Trimming stripped 4 bases from V and 3 bases from J, with 13 bases between. The CDR3 is made up of 14 amino acids. Per germline, CDR1 SEHNR and CDR2 FQNEAQ (reference sequence). The CDR3, as DNA: TGTGCCAGCAGCTCTAAGGGCAGGAACTACGAGCAGTACTTC. This encodes CASSSKGRNYEQYF.

This sequence joins TRBV28 and TRBJ1-2; possibly TRBD1 for D (6 bases). V lost 6 bases, J lost 2 bases, and 7 bases lay in between. This CDR3 has 12 residues. CDR1 and CDR2 from the germline V gene are MDHEN and SYDVKM. The CDR3 DNA reads as TGTGCCAGCAGAGGGGGGAACTATGGCTACACCTTC. Translated, it gives CASRGGNYGYTF.

The chain uses TRBV5-4 and TRBJ1-1; D not resolved. Trimming stripped 4 bases from V and 10 bases from J, with 11 bases between. The CDR3 spans 11 residues. Germline CDR1 SGHNT, CDR2 YYREEE (reference sequence). The CDR3, as DNA: TGTGCCAGCAGCGGGGAGCTTGGAGCTTTCTTT. This codes for CASSGELGAFF.

This rearrangement joins TRBV5-1 to TRBJ1-2; TRBD1 aligns across 9 bases. V dropped 7 bases and J dropped 7; count of bases not matched to a gene: 14. The germline V gene encodes CDR1 SGHRS and CDR2 YFSETQ. The CDR3 has 15 residues. The CDR3 here is CASQVQGQGSGGYTF. Written as DNA, the CDR3 is TGCGCCAGCCAAGTCCAGGGACAGGGCTCGGGTGGCTACACCTTC.